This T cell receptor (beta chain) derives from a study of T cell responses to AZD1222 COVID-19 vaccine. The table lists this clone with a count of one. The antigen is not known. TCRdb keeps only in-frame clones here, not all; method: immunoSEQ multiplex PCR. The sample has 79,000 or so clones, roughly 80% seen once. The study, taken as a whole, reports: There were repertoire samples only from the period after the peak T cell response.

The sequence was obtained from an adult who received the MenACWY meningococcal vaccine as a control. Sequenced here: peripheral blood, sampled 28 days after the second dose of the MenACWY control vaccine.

The CDR3 reads CASSSLAGSYNEQFF. The DNA for the CDR3 is TGTGCCAGCAGCTCTCTAGCGGGGTCCTACAATGAGCAGTTCTTC. The chain couples TRBV7-2 to TRBJ2-1; 9 bases fit TRBD2. Germline trimming cut 4 bases from V and 1 base from J; bases unmatched to any gene: 2. CDR1 is SGHTA, CDR2 FQGNSA, per germline. The CDR3 sequence is 15 residues long.